The clone carrying this T cell receptor (beta chain) has only one observation. The CDR3 sequence is 19 residues long. The V gene's germline CDR1 is SGHDT and CDR2 YYEEEE. V shed 4 bases, J shed 0 bases, and the junction held 14 bases outside the gene matches. This entry comes from a study of blood T cell repertoires in COVID-19. Across the whole study: Collection of acute and convalescent COVID-19 samples took place in the United States, Italy and Spain. The cDNA or gDNA used as material had been derived from T cells, B-cell-depleted T cells, or PBMCs.

In Seattle, patients joined the study during active infection and were tracked longitudinally. Per the study methods: Quantification of nucleated cells was approximated via reference gene primer amplification. This table comes from immunoSEQ multiplex PCR, and its TCRdb copy is limited to in-frame clones, with some not included. The DNA was the basis for D and trimming; V, J and clone size are from that table. The sample includes 250,000 to 300,000 clones, around 85% seen only once; the top ten take 10% to 15%. The sequencing sample was made of peripheral blood. This clonotype originated in a woman aged 30 to 39 with COVID-19, enrolled during active disease. This rearrangement joins TRBV5-6 to TRBJ2-3; 10 nucleotides align to TRBD2. The CDR3 sequence: CASSDEGLAGVPSTDTQYF. DNA for the CDR3: TGTGCCAGCAGCGACGAAGGGCTAGCGGGGGTTCCTAGCACAGATACGCAGTATTTT. Supplemented by reference TRBV5-6 and TRBJ2-3, the full variable domain reads DAGVTQSPTHLIKTRGQQVTLRCSPKSGHDTVSWYQQALGQGPQFIFQYYEEEERQRGNFPDRFSGHQFPNYSSELNVNALLLGDSALYLCASSDEGLAGVPSTDTQYFGPGTRLTVL.